The 7 T cell receptor beta chains presented below share a single source sample, sequenced in a study of T cells in Graves' hyperthyroidism and ophthalmopathy. TCR beta CDR3 regions were amplified from RNA transcripts. Using the HTBI primer set, a first-round RT-PCR was run on the TCR CDR3. From the multiplex PCR reads, TCRdb called clonotypes with MiXCR, one entry per CDR3 protein. The sample lists about 350,000 distinct CDR3 sequences; around 18% were seen once. The sample consisted of blood. The source is a woman in her thirties or forties with Graves' ophthalmopathy.

There are many counts of this clonotype. This rearrangement joins TRBV6-5 to TRBJ1-2, with TRBD1 matching over 9 bases. The ends lost 8 bases at V and 8 bases at J; junction bases unmatched: 6. CDR3 length equals 12 residues. The germline CDR1 and CDR2 sequences are MNHEY and SVGAGI. The CDR3 coding sequence is TGTGCCAGCCAAAGGACAGGGGAAGGCTACACCTTC. It is translated as CASQRTGEGYTF.

This rearrangement joins TRBV28 to TRBJ2-7; D is unresolved. From germline, CDR1 is MDHEN and CDR2 SYDVKM. The CDR3 runs to 15 residues. V was shortened by 2 bases and J by 4 bases, with 15 bases between the two germline ends. CDR3 nucleotides: TGTGCCAGCAGTTTAGCTAGGCCTGCCTCGTACGAGCAGTACTTC. Translated: CASSLARPASYEQYF.

This clonotype was counted at least ten times. The chain uses TRBV9 and TRBJ2-5; no definite D call. In germline, CDR1 is SGDLS, CDR2 YYNGEE. The V end lost 0 bases, the J end lost 0 bases, and 21 bases lay between the germline ends. The CDR3 length is 19 residues. The CDR3 DNA sequence: TGTGCCAGCAGCGTAGAGGAAGGAAGTGGGGATGAGTACCAAGAGACCCAGTACTTC. Its translation: CASSVEEGSGDEYQETQYF.

Ten or more counts support this clonotype. The rearrangement links TRBV28 to TRBJ2-7, with TRBD1 matching over 8 bases. Germline CDR1 and CDR2: MDHEN and SYDVKM. Trimming removed 6 bases from V and 4 bases from J; junction bases left unmatched: 8. The CDR3 spans 14 residues. In nucleotides, the CDR3 is TGTGCCAGCAGGGCGGACAGGGTGAATTACGAGCAGTACTTC. Translated: CASRADRVNYEQYF.

This clonotype was observed many times. The chain joins TRBV28 to TRBJ2-7; D is possibly TRBD2 (6 bases). This CDR3 comprises 14 residues. V gave up 5 bases and J gave up 3 bases, with 14 bases separating them. From germline, CDR1 is MDHEN and CDR2 SYDVKM. The CDR3 is CASSPPLRDYEQYF. In DNA, the CDR3 is TGTGCCAGCAGTCCCCCTTTGCGGGACTACGAGCAGTACTTC.

In this sample, this clonotype turned up many times. The V call is TRBV20-1, the J call TRBJ1-2; D uncertain. This CDR3 region has 15 residues. The V end lost 2 bases, the J end lost 0 bases, and 13 bases lay between the germline ends. Germline CDR1 is DFQATT and CDR2 is SNEGSKA (reference sequence). The CDR3 DNA sequence: TGCAGTGCTAGAAACCTTCGGGTTTCTAACTATGGCTACACCTTC. Protein sequence: CSARNLRVSNYGYTF.

This clonotype has a count of ten or more. The chain couples TRBV6-5 to TRBJ1-2; 7 bases fit TRBD1. Germline lookup yields CDR1 MNHEY and CDR2 SVGAGI. The CDR3 runs to 14 residues. Germline trimming cut 2 bases from V and 4 bases from J; bases unmatched to any gene: 4. Here the CDR3 reads CASSYEGQPYGYTF. The CDR3 bases are TGTGCCAGCAGTTACGAGGGACAGCCCTATGGCTACACCTTC.